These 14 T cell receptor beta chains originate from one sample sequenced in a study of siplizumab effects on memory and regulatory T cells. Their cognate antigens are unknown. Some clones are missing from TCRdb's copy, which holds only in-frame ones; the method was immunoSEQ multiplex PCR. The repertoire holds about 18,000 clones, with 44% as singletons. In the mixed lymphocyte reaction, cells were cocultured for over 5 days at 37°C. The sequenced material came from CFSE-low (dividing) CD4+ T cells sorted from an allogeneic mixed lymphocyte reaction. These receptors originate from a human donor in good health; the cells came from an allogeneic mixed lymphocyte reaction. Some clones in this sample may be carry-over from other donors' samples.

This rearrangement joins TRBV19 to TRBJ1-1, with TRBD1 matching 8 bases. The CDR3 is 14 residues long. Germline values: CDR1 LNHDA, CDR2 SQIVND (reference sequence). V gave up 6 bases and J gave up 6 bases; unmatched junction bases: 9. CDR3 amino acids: CASSPGQGLPEAFF. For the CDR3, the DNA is TGTGCCAGTAGCCCCGGACAGGGTTTGCCTGAAGCTTTCTTT.

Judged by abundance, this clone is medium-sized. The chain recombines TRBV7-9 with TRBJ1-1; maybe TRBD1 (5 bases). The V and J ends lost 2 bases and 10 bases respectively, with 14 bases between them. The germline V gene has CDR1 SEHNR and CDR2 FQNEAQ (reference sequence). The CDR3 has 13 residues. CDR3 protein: CASSLITEGRAFF. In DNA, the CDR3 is TGTGCCAGCAGCTTAATAACGGAGGGGAGAGCTTTCTTT.

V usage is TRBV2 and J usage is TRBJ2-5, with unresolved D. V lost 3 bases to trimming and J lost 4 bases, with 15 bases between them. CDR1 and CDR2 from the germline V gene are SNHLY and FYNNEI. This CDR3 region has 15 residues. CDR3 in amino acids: CASSDIDRWGETQYF. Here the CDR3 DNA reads TGTGCCAGCAGTGATATTGACCGATGGGGAGAGACCCAGTACTTC.

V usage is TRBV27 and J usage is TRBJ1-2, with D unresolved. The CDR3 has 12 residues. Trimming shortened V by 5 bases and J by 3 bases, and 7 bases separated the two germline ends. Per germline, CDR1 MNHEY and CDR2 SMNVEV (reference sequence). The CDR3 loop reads CASSHRDYGYTF. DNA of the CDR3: TGTGCCAGCAGTCACCGGGACTATGGCTACACCTTC.

DNA of the CDR3: TGTGCCAGCAGCTTGTCTGTGCAGCTCCAAGAGACCCAGTACTTC. Translation: CASSLSVQLQETQYF. The rearrangement joins TRBV5-7 to TRBJ2-5; D uncertain. TRBV5-7 is placed among ORFs of uncertain function. V shed 1 base and J shed 1 base, with 11 bases lying between them. This CDR3 is built from 15 residues.

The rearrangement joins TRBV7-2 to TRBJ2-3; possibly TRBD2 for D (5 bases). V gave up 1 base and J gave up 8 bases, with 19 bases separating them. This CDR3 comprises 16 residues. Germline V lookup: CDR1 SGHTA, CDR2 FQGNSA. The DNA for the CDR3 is TGTGCCAGCAGCTTAGATCACACTCCCGAGGGAGTTACGCAGTATTTT. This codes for CASSLDHTPEGVTQYF.

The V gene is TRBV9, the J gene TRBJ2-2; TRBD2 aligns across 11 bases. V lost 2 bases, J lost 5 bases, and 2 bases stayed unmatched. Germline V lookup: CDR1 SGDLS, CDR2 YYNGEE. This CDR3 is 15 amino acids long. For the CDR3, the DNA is TGTGCCAGCAGCGTTTTAGCGGGGGGGACCGGGGAGCTGTTTTTT. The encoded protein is CASSVLAGGTGELFF. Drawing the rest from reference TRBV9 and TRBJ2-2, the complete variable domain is DSGVTQTPKHLITATGQRVTLRCSPRSGDLSVYWYQQSLDQGLQFLIQYYNGEERAKGNILERFSAQQFPDLHSELNLSSLELGDSALYFCASSVLAGGTGELFFGEGSRLTVL.

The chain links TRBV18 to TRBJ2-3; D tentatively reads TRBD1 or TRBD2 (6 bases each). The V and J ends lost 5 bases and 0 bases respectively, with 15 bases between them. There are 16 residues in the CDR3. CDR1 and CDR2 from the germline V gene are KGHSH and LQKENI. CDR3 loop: CASSTLGGPSTDTQYF. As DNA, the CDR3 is TGTGCCAGCTCAACCTTGGGGGGCCCCAGCACAGATACGCAGTATTTT.

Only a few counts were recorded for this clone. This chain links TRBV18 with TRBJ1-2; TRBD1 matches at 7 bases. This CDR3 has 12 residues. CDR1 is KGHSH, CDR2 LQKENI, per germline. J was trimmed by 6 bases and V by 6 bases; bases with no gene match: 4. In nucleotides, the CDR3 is TGTGCCAGCTCCCGACAGGGCGATGGCTACACCTTC. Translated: CASSRQGDGYTF.

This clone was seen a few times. The CDR3: CASAVGGAGETQYF. Here the CDR3 DNA reads TGTGCCAGCGCCGTCGGAGGGGCTGGGGAGACCCAGTACTTC. V is TRBV28 and J is TRBJ2-5, with D possibly being TRBD2 (6 bases). CDR3 length: 14 amino acids. V was shortened by 8 bases and J by 5 bases, with 18 bases between the two germline ends. Germline assignment: CDR1 MDHEN and CDR2 SYDVKM. Looking up the rest from reference TRBV28 and TRBJ2-5 gives the full variable domain: DVKVTQSSRYLVKRTGEKVFLECVQDMDHENMFWYRQDPGLGLRLIYFSYDVKMKEKGDIPEGYSVSREKKERFSLILESASTNQTSMYLCASAVGGAGETQYFGPGTRLLVL.

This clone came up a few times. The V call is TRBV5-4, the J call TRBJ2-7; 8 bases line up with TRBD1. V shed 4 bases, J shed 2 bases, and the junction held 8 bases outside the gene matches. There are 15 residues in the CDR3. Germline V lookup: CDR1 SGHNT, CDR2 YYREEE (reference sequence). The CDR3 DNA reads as TGTGCCAGCAGCCGCGGACAGGGTGTACCCTACGAGCAGTACTTC. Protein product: CASSRGQGVPYEQYF.

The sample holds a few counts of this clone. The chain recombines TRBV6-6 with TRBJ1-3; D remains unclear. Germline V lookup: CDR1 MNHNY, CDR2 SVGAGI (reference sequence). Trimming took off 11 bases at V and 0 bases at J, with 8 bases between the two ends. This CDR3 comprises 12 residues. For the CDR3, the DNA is TGTGCCGGAGGGAGCTCTGGAAACACCATATATTTT. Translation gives CAGGSSGNTIYF.

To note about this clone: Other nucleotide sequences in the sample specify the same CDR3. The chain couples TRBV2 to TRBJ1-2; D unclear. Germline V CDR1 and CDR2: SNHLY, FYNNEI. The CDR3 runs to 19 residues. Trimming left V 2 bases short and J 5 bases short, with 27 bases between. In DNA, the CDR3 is TGTGCCAGCAGTGAATCCGGCAGGTTAATCCCCCCTTTGGATTATGGCTACACCTTC. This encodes CASSESGRLIPPLDYGYTF.

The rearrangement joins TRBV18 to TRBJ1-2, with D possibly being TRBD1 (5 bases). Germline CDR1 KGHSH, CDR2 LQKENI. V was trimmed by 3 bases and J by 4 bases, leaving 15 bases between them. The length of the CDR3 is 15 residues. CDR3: CASSPAGATAYGYTF. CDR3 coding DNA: TGTGCCAGCTCACCGGCCGGGGCCACAGCCTATGGCTACACCTTC.